This is a list of T cell receptor beta chains from one sample in a study of somatic mutations in cytotoxic T cells in rheumatoid arthritis. Sequencing was performed with immunoSEQ multiplex PCR; in TCRdb, only in-frame clones are kept and a portion is missing. This repertoire shows around 14,000 clones, under 95% found once; its top ten account for over 15%. The sequenced sample consisted of CD4+ T cells sorted from blood. These receptor sequences come from a man between 65 and 85 years old with rheumatoid arthritis. The conserved cysteine and the conserved F or W are not part of the CDR3 here.

J	V	CDR3
TRBJ2-3	TRBV5-1	ASSLLWDTATGTADTQY
TRBJ2-7	TRBV6-5	ASSPRRDDREQY
TRBJ2-1	TRBV11-2	ASSLDGLAGGRGKQF
TRBJ1-3	TRBV5-4	ASSLDQGRHTIY
TRBJ2-3	TRBV7-9	ASSRDSDTQY
TRBJ2-5	TRBV7-3	ASSLDREETQY
TRBJ2-1	TRBV30	AWSRGGMNEQF
TRBJ2-1	TRBV7-2	ASIPGTESGNEQF
TRBJ2-3	TRBV9	ASSVGRTSGADTQY
TRBJ2-3	TRBV11-2	AIPNTDTQY
TRBJ1-3	TRBV18	ASSPLDSSGNTIY
TRBJ1-4	TRBV5-1	ASSWGTGDTEKLF
TRBJ1-1	TRBV10-3	ATGTAGGDTEAF
TRBJ2-6	TRBV27	ASSQAGAGSGANVLT
TRBJ2-2	TRBV10-3	AISDATGLAGPGELF
TRBJ1-3	TRBV28	ASSGQGPGNTIY
TRBJ2-7	TRBV6-1	ASRPTGRAYEQY
TRBJ2-6	TRBV7-9	ASSALFRSGANVLT
TRBJ1-6	TRBV6-5	ASRLGGRHSPLH
-	TRBV6-6	ASSFLTGLVHEQY
TRBJ1-2	TRBV5-4	ASSIAGTGNYGYT
TRBJ2-1	TRBV27	ASSAAGTSGRDEQF
TRBJ1-4	TRBV7-9	ASSRTGDNEKLF
TRBJ1-2	TRBV5-4	ASSRLDRDYGYT
TRBJ1-2	TRBV25-1	ASRRGQGLLNYGYT
TRBJ1-2	TRBV13	ASSEPGTSLSGYT
TRBJ2-5	TRBV5-5	ASRGRDRGETQY
TRBJ2-7	TRBV19	ASSIRFPLAGGSATGEQY
TRBJ2-2	TRBV5-1	ASSLGLAANTGELF
TRBJ1-2	TRBV6-6	ASKTRGVVHGYT
TRBJ1-2	TRBV10-1	ASSESQEYGYT
TRBJ2-1	TRBV5-4	ASSLTSGYYNEQF